These T cell receptor beta chains were read from a single sample in a study of blood T cell repertoires in COVID-19. TCRdb keeps only in-frame clones here, not all; method: immunoSEQ multiplex PCR. The sample carries approximately 32,000 clones, about 89% recorded once. Specimen: peripheral blood. The receptors originated from a man in his 60s with acute or convalescent COVID-19. CDR3s leave out the opening cysteine and the closing phenylalanine or tryptophan. The D gene is left open where the match is weak.

len,d_gene,j_gene,v_gene,CDR3aa
15,TRBD2,TRBJ2-5,TRBV11-3,ASSAGTSGRADETQY
11,-,TRBJ2-2,TRBV12-3/TRBV12-4,ASRLGGTGELF
14,-,TRBJ1-2,TRBV19,ASSIDPPPLLYGYT
12,TRBD1,TRBJ1-5,TRBV6-5,ASRRTGVNQPQH
14,-,TRBJ1-2,TRBV7-2,ASSLARRGGIYGYT
12,-,TRBJ1-1,TRBV14,ASSQGLMNTEAF
14,TRBD2,TRBJ2-1,TRBV15,ATSTRGTSEDNEQF
10,-,TRBJ1-5,TRBV30,AWSDTNQPQH
16,TRBD2,TRBJ2-3,TRBV18,ASSPAGGRAQGGDTQY
12,TRBD1,TRBJ2-7,TRBV4-3,ASSSGQGTYEQY
14,TRBD2,TRBJ2-1,TRBV18,ASSPLGLATYNEQF
12,-,TRBJ1-5,TRBV7-2,ASSRGLDRQPQH
15,TRBD1,TRBJ2-3,TRBV7-6,ASSPIGTALLTDTQY
14,TRBD1,TRBJ2-6,TRBV19,ASRDRIKSGANVLT
13,-,TRBJ1-5,TRBV5-1,ASSWTETSNQPQH
12,-,TRBJ2-2,TRBV5-1,ASSLSMLAGELF
12,TRBD1,TRBJ2-5,TRBV5-1,ASRLAGGLETQY
12,-,TRBJ1-2,TRBV15,ATSRDPADYGYT
11,-,TRBJ1-2,TRBV5-1,ASSLTDWYGYT
14,TRBD2,TRBJ2-1,TRBV9,ASSVEGFGGRVEQF
10,TRBD2,TRBJ2-1,TRBV2,ASSGTSFEQF
12,TRBD1,TRBJ2-4,TRBV10-2,ASSESGTGGGQY
12,-,TRBJ1-2,TRBV3-1/TRBV3-2,ASSPDSSNYGYT
14,TRBD2,TRBJ2-1,TRBV15,ATSRGVAGALNEQF
16,-,TRBJ2-6,TRBV16,ASSPQTGKSSGANVLT
13,TRBD2,TRBJ2-1,TRBV7-2,ASSPSGSSYNEQF
13,TRBD1,TRBJ2-7,TRBV19,ASSLPGQGAYEQY
13,-,TRBJ2-3,TRBV6-5,ASSPSYSSTDTQY
15,TRBD2,TRBJ2-3,TRBV13,ASSNQAGTSGADTQY
12,TRBD1,TRBJ1-1,TRBV19,ASRGRQGAFEAF
10,-,TRBJ1-2,TRBV30,AWSYGPYGYT
11,-,TRBJ2-7,TRBV5-5,ASSFRGYDEQY